This TCR beta chain was recovered during a study of metastatic and nonmetastatic thyroid tumors. The study's findings and limits: Malignant tumors reportedly showed significantly higher TCR beta diversity than benign nodules in both blood and tumor.

Thyroid surgery was preceded by no treatment in any patient. The CDR3 totals 13 residues. Unmatched junction bases numbered 6, after V lost 7 bases and J lost 5 bases. In germline, CDR1 is SNHLY, CDR2 FYNNEI. TCRdb re-analyzed the PCR reads through MiXCR. Of over 20,000 clones listed, roughly 20% are singletons. This clone was seen repeatedly, ten times or more. Its target is not known. This TCR came from a female donor with papillary thyroid cancer or a benign thyroid nodule (not recorded which). Some clones in this sample may be carry-over from other donors' samples. Sequencing was carried out using blood. The J gene is TRBJ1-1, the V gene TRBV2; 8 nucleotides align to TRBD1. This chain's CDR3 is CASTTGEGTEAFF. The CDR3 nucleotides read TGTGCCAGCACGACAGGGGAAGGGACTGAAGCTTTCTTT.